This TCR beta chain was identified in a study of T-cell reconstitution after alpha-beta-depleted transplantation in children. This clonotype was seen ten or more times. CDR3 length: 12 residues. Germline V gives CDR1 SQVTM, CDR2 ANQGSEA. Unique molecular identifiers featured in how the TCRbeta library was prepared. TCRdb analysed the PCR reads with MiXCR anew, one entry per CDR3 protein. The table has some 390,000 distinct CDR3 sequences, around 20% seen once. The V gene is TRBV29-1, the J gene TRBJ2-1, with 8 nucleotides matching TRBD1. This TCR came from a human donor who donated a stem cell graft to a child with acute myeloid leukemia. The source was PBMCs from the stem cell graft donor, collected from the stem cell graft. The CDR3 loop reads CTATGVYNEQFF. The DNA for the CDR3 is TGCACCGCGACAGGGGTGTACAATGAGCAGTTCTTC.